The 6 T cell receptor beta chains below were found in one sample sequenced in a study of shared clonotypes between healthy human individuals (dated by TCRdb to the early 2020s). Preparation of the library involved the immunoSEQ multiplex PCR assay. TCRdb's version of the immuneACCESS table is confined to in-frame rearrangements and falls short of the full clone set. An unresolved V gene accounts for under half of the shortfall where checked; the remainder is of unknown origin. Across this sample there are about 450,000 clones, with about 80% seen only once. Clones ranked in the top ten supply more than 10% of the sample. Sequencing was done on a sample of PBMCs. Receptor source: a woman between 40 and 50 years old in good health. Some clones in this sample may be carry-over from other donors' samples.

The chain links TRBV7-9 to TRBJ2-7; 12 bases align to TRBD2. Germline CDR1 SEHNR, CDR2 FQNEAQ (reference sequence). V dropped 8 bases and J dropped 5; count of bases not matched to a gene: 4. CDR3 length: 13 residues. CDR3 DNA sequence: TGTGCCAGCGGACTAGCGGGAATGGACGAGCAGTACTTC. This encodes CASGLAGMDEQYF. The whole variable domain, remainder taken from reference TRBV7-9 and TRBJ2-7, is DTGVSQNPRHKITKRGQNVTFRCDPISEHNRLYWYRQTLGQGPEFLTYFQNEAQLEKSRLLSDRFSAERPKGSFSTLEIQRTEQGDSAMYLCASGLAGMDEQYFGPGTRLTVT.

In this sample, this clone turned up many times. The V call is TRBV6-5, the J call TRBJ2-3, with 13 positions matching TRBD2. With 2 bases clipped from V and 6 bases from J, the junction kept 5 bases outside the gene matches. There are 16 residues in the CDR3. The germline V gene has CDR1 MNHEY and CDR2 SVGAGI. DNA for the CDR3: TGTGCCAGCAGTTACCGGACTAGCGGGAGCCGGGATACGCAGTATTTT. It translates to CASSYRTSGSRDTQYF.

In DNA form, the CDR3 reads TGTGCCAGCAGCCCCACCACTGGCACCGGGGAGCTGTTTTTT. Translated: CASSPTTGTGELFF. This chain connects TRBV11-3 to TRBJ2-2; D is uncertain. This CDR3 region has 14 residues. CDR1 SGHNT and CDR2 YENEEA come from the germline V gene. The V and J ends lost 5 bases and 4 bases respectively, with 11 bases between them.

Concerning this clone itself: The germline gene is not matched at one end of the junction; a read error may be the cause. In the same sample, other DNA sequences code for this CDR3. The chain is built from TRBV30 and TRBJ2-5; D gene uncertain. This CDR3 contains 12 residues. Germline V CDR1 and CDR2: GTSNPN, SVGIG (reference sequence). The CDR3 DNA sequence: TGTGCCTGGAGATTTCCAGAAGAGACTCAGTACTTC. It yields the protein CAWRFPEETQYF.

The chain combines TRBV2 with TRBJ2-1, with 8 positions matching TRBD1. With V trimmed by 4 bases and J by 5 bases, 7 bases remained unmatched. CDR3 length: 15 amino acids. The germline V gene encodes CDR1 SNHLY and CDR2 FYNNEI. For the CDR3, the DNA is TGTGCCAGCAGTGTTACAGGACAGGGAAACAATGAGCAGTTCTTC. Translated, it gives CASSVTGQGNNEQFF. Filled out from reference TRBV2 and TRBJ2-1, the complete variable domain reads EPEVTQTPSHQVTQMGQEVILRCVPISNHLYFYWYRQILGQKVEFLVSFYNNEISEKSEIFDDQFSVERPDGSNFTLKIRSTKLEDSAMYFCASSVTGQGNNEQFFGPGTRLTVL.

The gene calls are TRBV11-2 and TRBJ2-2; D tentatively fits TRBD1 or TRBD2 (5 bases each). The germline gives CDR1 SGHAT, CDR2 FQNNGV. The V end lost 1 base, the J end lost 4 bases, and 10 bases lay between the germline ends. This CDR3 is built from 15 residues. Written as DNA, the CDR3 is TGTGCCAGCAGCTTAGTGTCGGGACCCACCGGGGAGCTGTTTTTT. It translates to CASSLVSGPTGELFF.